Below, one TCR beta chain is given with its context. V lost 6 bases to trimming and J lost 6 bases, with 15 bases between them. This CDR3 is built from 13 residues. Germline CDR1 LNHDA, CDR2 SQIVND (reference sequence). Original processing notes: Reference gene primers were amplified, and this amplification served to estimate nucleated cell counts. Sequencing was performed with immunoSEQ multiplex PCR; in TCRdb, only in-frame clones are kept and a portion is missing. V and J calls and clone size are copied from that table; D and trimming were computed from the DNA. The sample has about 200,000 clones; about 83% are singletons. This sample was taken from a study of blood T cell repertoires in COVID-19.

The V gene is TRBV19, the J gene TRBJ2-7; D is possibly TRBD1 (6 bases). What was sequenced was peripheral blood. This clonotype was obtained from a woman between 45 and 65 years old with acute or convalescent COVID-19. The CDR3, as DNA: TGTGCCAGTAGCCAACAGGGAAGGGGCGAGCAGTACTTC. This translates into CASSQQGRGEQYF.